This T cell receptor (beta chain) was documented in a study of T-cell memory formation after mild COVID-19. In the study overall: TCR clusters were mostly donor specific.

MiXCR, applied by TCRdb to the 5' RACE reads, yields one record per CDR3 protein. The sample has roughly 170,000 distinct CDR3 sequences, about a fifth seen once. Sample: PBMCs or a T cell subset sorted from them (not recorded which). This receptor was obtained from a man between 18 and 35 years old who had mild COVID-19 (a few samples of this study predate the infection). Cell type and time point are not known.

CDR3 sequence reads: CASSDRDSMYF. DNA of the CDR3: TGTGCCAGCAGCGATCGGGACAGCATGTACTTC. The chain couples TRBV7-3 to TRBJ2-7; 7 bases line up with TRBD1. The CDR3 covers 11 residues. The germline gives CDR1 SGHTA, CDR2 FQGTGA. The V gene end was trimmed by 5 bases and the J gene end by 12 bases; junction bases not matched to a gene: 7.